This section outlines one TCR beta chain sequence together with its context. The target antigen is unknown. The sample originates from a study of shared clonotypes between healthy human individuals. Study-level results: Clonotype sharing among donors likely depends on sequencing depth. Lower generation probabilities were found for non-shared clonotypes than for those shared by all four donors.

CD45RO-negative CD8 cells positively selected for CCR7 made up the naive population, which excluded terminally differentiated effector memory CD45RA+ cells. Deep-level assay runs were performed. Generated by immunoSEQ multiplex PCR, the TCRdb table keeps only in-frame clones and is missing some. The data show 630,000 or so clones, with 95% to 98% seen just once and approximately 0.3% held by the top ten. Trimming took off 0 bases at V and 5 bases at J, with 7 bases between the two ends. This CDR3 has 13 amino acids. Per the germline V gene, CDR1 is SGHAT and CDR2 is FQNNGV. The clonotype comes from a young man in good health. The sequenced sample consisted of naive CD8+ T cells sorted from blood. The chain has TRBV11-2 and TRBJ2-5; D not certain. The DNA of the CDR3 is TGTGCCAGCAGCTTAGATGGAATGGAGACCCAGTACTTC. Translation gives CASSLDGMETQYF.